What follows describes a single T cell receptor (beta chain). With 5 bases clipped from V and 6 bases from J, the junction kept 7 bases outside the gene matches. Germline V gene sequence: CDR1 SGHDT, CDR2 YYEEEE. This CDR3 has 14 amino acids. These data belong to a study of control samples from healthy donors and cancer patients. Only in-frame clones appear in the TCRdb table, and some are missing; sequencing was by immunoSEQ multiplex PCR. The table has some 120,000 clones, more than 75% seen once. The sequence was obtained from a man aged 55 to 70 in good health. This chain connects TRBV5-6 to TRBJ2-2, with 7 bases aligning to TRBD1. What was sequenced was blood. The CDR3 coding sequence is TGTGCCAGCAGGGGGACAGTGGGGGCCGGGGAGCTGTTTTTT. As protein: CASRGTVGAGELFF.